A selection of T cell receptor beta chains follows, all from one sample in a study of T-cell memory formation after mild COVID-19. TCRdb reprocessed the 5' RACE reads via MiXCR and lists one record per CDR3 protein. The sample yields roughly 410,000 distinct CDR3 sequences, roughly 24% seen once. Specimen: PBMCs or a T cell subset sorted from them (not recorded which). The receptor source for this set is an adult woman who had mild COVID-19 (a few samples of this study predate the infection). Cell type and time point are not known. CDR3s include the opening cysteine and the closing phenylalanine or tryptophan. A D gene is named only where the DNA matches it firmly. Size tells how often a clone was seen (once, few, many) or the class of an expanded clone, and some rows leave it out.

length	D	V	J	size	CDR3	DNA
14	.	TRBV2	TRBJ1-1	.	CASSDEGLSTEAFF	TGTGCCAGCAGTGATGAGGGACTCAGCACTGAAGCTTTCTTT
14	TRBD2	TRBV4-1	TRBJ2-1	.	CASRTSGRSDEQFF	TGCGCCAGCAGGACTAGCGGGAGGTCGGATGAGCAGTTCTTC
13	.	TRBV4-1	TRBJ1-2	.	CASSQRSNYGYTF	TGCGCCAGCAGCCAACGGAGTAACTATGGCTACACCTTC
13	.	TRBV29-1	TRBJ2-5	.	CSVTGTLKETQYF	TGCAGCGTTACCGGGACATTGAAAGAGACCCAGTACTTC
16	.	TRBV3-1	TRBJ2-5	few	CASSQDRWGLEETQYF	TGTGCCAGCAGCCAAGATCGATGGGGACTCGAAGAGACCCAGTACTTC
17	TRBD2	TRBV20-1	TRBJ2-3	.	CSADYPGRGRVADTQYF	TGCAGTGCAGATTACCCTGGACGGGGGAGGGTCGCAGATACGCAGTATTTT
16	.	TRBV5-6	TRBJ1-1	.	CASSSVSGTANTEAFF	TGTGCCAGCAGCTCGGTCTCCGGGACGGCGAACACTGAAGCTTTCTTT
14	TRBD2	TRBV15	TRBJ2-3	few	CATGASGGTTTQYF	TGTGCCACCGGGGCTAGCGGGGGCACTACTACGCAGTATTTT
11	.	TRBV20-1	TRBJ1-2	few	CSARQGGGYTF	TGCAGTGCTAGACAGGGAGGTGGCTACACCTTC
13	.	TRBV12-3/TRBV12-4	TRBJ1-2	.	CASSLEAGVGYTF	TGTGCCAGCAGTTTAGAGGCAGGGGTTGGCTACACCTTC
14	.	TRBV20-1	TRBJ2-6	once	CSARVSAGANVLTF	TGCAGTGCTAGAGTAAGCGCCGGGGCCAACGTCCTGACTTTC
15	.	TRBV19	TRBJ2-1	.	CASRYGGSYYNEQFF	TGTGCCAGTAGATATGGGGGGTCCTACTACAATGAGCAGTTCTTC
16	TRBD2	TRBV5-5	TRBJ2-1	few	CASSLEWRGGYNEQFF	TGTGCCAGCAGCTTGGAGTGGCGGGGGGGATACAATGAGCAGTTCTTC
15	TRBD1	TRBV4-3	TRBJ1-2	.	CASSRTDRGNYGYTF	TGCGCCAGCAGCCGGACGGACAGGGGGAACTATGGCTACACCTTC
13	.	TRBV5-1	TRBJ1-2	.	CASSFTGGYGYTF	TGCGCCAGCAGCTTCACTGGGGGGTATGGCTACACCTTC
12	.	TRBV29-1	TRBJ2-7	.	CSVKDGAHEQYF	TGCAGCGTTAAGGACGGAGCCCACGAGCAGTACTTC
16	.	TRBV6-2/TRBV6-3	TRBJ1-2	.	CASSFSDSAPNYGYTF	TGTGCCAGCAGTTTCTCGGACAGCGCCCCTAACTATGGCTACACCTTC